This T cell receptor (beta chain) came from a study of OX40 agonist ivuxolimab in advanced cancers. The repertoire was sequenced with immunoSEQ multiplex PCR; TCRdb's copy has only in-frame clones and lacks some. Altogether about 27,000 clones are present, 65% to 80% being singletons, with the ten largest covering 25% to 30%. In regard to this clone: Its antigen is unknown.

Whole-study findings and limits: More expanded clones were seen, on average, in CD8+ T cells than in CD4+.

There are 13 residues in the CDR3. V was cut by 10 bases and J by 9 bases, with 19 bases left in between. Germline V gives CDR1 LNHDA, CDR2 SQIVND (reference sequence). The chain recombines TRBV19 with TRBJ1-5; possible D gene TRBD1, 5 bases. The source is an adult with an advanced solid tumor such as melanoma, head and neck, liver or kidney cancer. The sample here was CD4+ or CD8+ T cells sorted from blood, taken in a trial of the OX40 agonist ivuxolimab. The CDR3 DNA reads TGTGCCACCTCCGGGACGGACTCAGGGCCCCAGCATTTT. Translation gives CATSGTDSGPQHF.